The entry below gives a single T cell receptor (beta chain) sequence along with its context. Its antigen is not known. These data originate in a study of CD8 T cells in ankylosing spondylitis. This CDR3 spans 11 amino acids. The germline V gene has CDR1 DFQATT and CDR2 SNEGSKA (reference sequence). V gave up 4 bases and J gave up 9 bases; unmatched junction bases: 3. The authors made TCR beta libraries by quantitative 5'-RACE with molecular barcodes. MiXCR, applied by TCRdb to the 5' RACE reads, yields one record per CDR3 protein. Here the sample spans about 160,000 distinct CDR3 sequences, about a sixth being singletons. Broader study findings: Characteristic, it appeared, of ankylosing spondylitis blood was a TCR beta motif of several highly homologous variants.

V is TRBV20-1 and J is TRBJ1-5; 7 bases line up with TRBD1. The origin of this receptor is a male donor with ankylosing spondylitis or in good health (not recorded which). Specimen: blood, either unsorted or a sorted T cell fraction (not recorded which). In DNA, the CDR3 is TGCAGTGCTACAGGGGGGGGGCCCCAGCATTTT. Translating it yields CSATGGGPQHF.